Here is one T cell receptor (beta chain) with its context. This record comes from a study of blood T cell repertoires in COVID-19. The wider study: Acute-phase and convalescent COVID-19 samples originated in the United States, Italy and Spain. The analysed material was cDNA or gDNA that came from T cells, B-cell-depleted T cells, or PBMCs.

The CDR3 is made up of 16 amino acids. The germline V gene has CDR1 LNHDA and CDR2 SQIVND (reference sequence). V gave up 3 bases and J gave up 9 bases; unmatched junction bases: 13. Original analysis: By means of reference gene primer amplification, nucleated cell counts were estimated. TCRdb's copy holds only in-frame clones and misses some; the assay was immunoSEQ multiplex PCR. Clonal size and the V and J genes are those of that table, whereas D and trimming came from the DNA. The top ten hold about 8% of the sample, which has approximately 220,000 clones, roughly 80% seen once. The TCR originated in a woman older than 75 with acute or convalescent COVID-19. The specimen sequenced was peripheral blood. The chain links TRBV19 to TRBJ1-5, with 8 bases that match TRBD1. In nucleotides, the CDR3 is TGTGCCAGTAGTATTTCCGGGACAGGTTCCCCAGGGCCCCAGCATTTT. The encoded protein is CASSISGTGSPGPQHF.